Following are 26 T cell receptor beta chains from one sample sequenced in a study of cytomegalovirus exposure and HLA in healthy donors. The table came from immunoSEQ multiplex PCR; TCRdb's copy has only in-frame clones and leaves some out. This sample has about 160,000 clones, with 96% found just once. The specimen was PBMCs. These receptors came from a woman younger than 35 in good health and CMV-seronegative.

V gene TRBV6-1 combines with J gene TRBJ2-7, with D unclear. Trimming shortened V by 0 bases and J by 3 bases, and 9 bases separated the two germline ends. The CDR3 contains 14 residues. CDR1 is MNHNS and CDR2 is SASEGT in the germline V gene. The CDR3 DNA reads TGTGCCAGCAGTGAAGCCACAGAGAGCTACGAGCAGTACTTC. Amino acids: CASSEATESYEQYF.

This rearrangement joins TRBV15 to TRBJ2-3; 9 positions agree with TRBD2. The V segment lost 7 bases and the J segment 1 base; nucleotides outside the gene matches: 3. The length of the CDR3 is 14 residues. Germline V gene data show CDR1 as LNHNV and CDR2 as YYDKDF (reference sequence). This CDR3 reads CATTLAGGTDTQYF. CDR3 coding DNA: TGTGCCACCACTTTAGCGGGGGGCACAGATACGCAGTATTTT.

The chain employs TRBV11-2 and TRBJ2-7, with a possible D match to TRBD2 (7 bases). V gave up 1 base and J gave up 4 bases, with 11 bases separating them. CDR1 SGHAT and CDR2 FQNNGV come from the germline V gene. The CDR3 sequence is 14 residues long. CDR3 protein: CASSLGRGAYEQYF. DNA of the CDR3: TGTGCCAGCAGCTTAGGTCGGGGGGCTTACGAGCAGTACTTC.

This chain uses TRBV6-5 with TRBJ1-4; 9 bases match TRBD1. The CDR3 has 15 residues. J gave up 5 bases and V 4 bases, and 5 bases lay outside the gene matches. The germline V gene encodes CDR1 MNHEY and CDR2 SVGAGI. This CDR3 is CASSSDRGWNEKLFF. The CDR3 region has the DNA TGTGCCAGCAGTTCGGACAGGGGTTGGAATGAAAAACTGTTTTTT.

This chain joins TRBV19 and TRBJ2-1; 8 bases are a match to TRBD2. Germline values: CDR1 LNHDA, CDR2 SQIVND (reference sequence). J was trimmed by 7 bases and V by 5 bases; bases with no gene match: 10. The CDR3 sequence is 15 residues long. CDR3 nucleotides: TGTGCCAGTAGTCCCCGGACTAGCCTGGGGAATGAGCAGTTCTTC. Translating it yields CASSPRTSLGNEQFF.

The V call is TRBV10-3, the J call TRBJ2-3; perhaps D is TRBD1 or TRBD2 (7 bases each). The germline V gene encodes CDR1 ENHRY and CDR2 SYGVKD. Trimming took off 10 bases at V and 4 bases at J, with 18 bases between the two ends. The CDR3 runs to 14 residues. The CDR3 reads CATRGEGGADTQYF. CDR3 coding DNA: TGTGCCACCAGGGGGGAGGGGGGAGCAGATACGCAGTATTTT.

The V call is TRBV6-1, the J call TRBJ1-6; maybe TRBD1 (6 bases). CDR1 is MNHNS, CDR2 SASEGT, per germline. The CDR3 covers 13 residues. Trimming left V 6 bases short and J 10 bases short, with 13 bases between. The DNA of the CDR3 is TGTGCCAGCAGCGTCAACAGGGACTCACCCCTCCACTTT. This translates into CASSVNRDSPLHF.

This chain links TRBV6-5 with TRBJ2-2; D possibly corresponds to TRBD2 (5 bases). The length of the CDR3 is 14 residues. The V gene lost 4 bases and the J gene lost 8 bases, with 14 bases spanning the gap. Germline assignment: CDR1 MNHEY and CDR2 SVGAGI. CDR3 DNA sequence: TGTGCCAGCAGTTTTTTTGAGCGGTCTGGGGAGCTGTTTTTT. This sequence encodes CASSFFERSGELFF.

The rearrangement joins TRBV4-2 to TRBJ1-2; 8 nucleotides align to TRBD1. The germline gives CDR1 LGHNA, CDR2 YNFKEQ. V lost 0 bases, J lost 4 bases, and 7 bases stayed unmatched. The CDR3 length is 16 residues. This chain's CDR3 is CASSQDVNRGVYGYTF. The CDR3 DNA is TGTGCCAGCAGCCAAGACGTAAACAGGGGGGTCTATGGCTACACCTTC.

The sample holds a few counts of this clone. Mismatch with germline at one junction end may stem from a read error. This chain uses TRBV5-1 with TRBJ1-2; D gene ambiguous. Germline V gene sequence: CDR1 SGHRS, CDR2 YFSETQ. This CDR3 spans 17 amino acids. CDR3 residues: CASSAHLEGLTKYGYTF. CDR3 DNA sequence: TGCGCCAGCAGCGCACACCTCGAGGGCTTGACTAAGTATGGCTACACCTTC.

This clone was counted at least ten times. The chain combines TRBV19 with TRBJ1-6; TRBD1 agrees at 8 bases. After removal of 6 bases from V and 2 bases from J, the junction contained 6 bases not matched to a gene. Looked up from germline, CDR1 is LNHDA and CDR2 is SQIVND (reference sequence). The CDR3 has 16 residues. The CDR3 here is CASSWTGITYNSPLHF. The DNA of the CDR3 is TGTGCCAGTAGCTGGACAGGGATCACCTATAATTCACCCCTCCACTTT.

The DNA for the CDR3 is TGTGCCAGCAGCTGGACTAGCGGGGGGGCCCCCGGGGAGCTGTTTTTT. It is translated as CASSWTSGGAPGELFF. The chain has TRBV11-2 and TRBJ2-2, with TRBD2 matching 15 bases. V gave up 4 bases and J gave up 6 bases; unmatched junction bases: 3. Germline lookup yields CDR1 SGHAT and CDR2 FQNNGV. The CDR3 loop spans 16 amino acids.

The CDR3 DNA follows: TGTGCCAGCAGCTTAAGCGGGGGGGCAGGAAATACGCAGTATTTT. Its translation is CASSLSGGAGNTQYF. The chain has TRBV7-3 and TRBJ2-3; 9 bases line up with TRBD2. Per the germline V gene, CDR1 is SGHTA and CDR2 is FQGTGA. The CDR3 length is 15 residues. V trimming: 1 base; J trimming: 7 bases; junction bases outside the gene matches: 6.

The CDR3 loop reads CATSRPQGATEAFF. In DNA form, the CDR3 reads TGTGCCACCAGCAGACCGCAGGGGGCCACTGAAGCTTTCTTT. The chain couples TRBV15 to TRBJ1-1; 8 bases match TRBD1. Per the germline V gene, CDR1 is LNHNV and CDR2 is YYDKDF (reference sequence). The CDR3 is 14 amino acids. V lost 2 bases and J lost 4; bases outside the gene matches: 3.

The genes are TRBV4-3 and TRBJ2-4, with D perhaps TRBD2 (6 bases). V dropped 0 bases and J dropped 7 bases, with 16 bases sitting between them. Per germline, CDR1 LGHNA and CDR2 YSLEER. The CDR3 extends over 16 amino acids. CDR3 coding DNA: TGCGCCAGCAGCCAAGATTACACGGGGCGGGGTAACATTCAGTACTTC. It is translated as CASSQDYTGRGNIQYF.

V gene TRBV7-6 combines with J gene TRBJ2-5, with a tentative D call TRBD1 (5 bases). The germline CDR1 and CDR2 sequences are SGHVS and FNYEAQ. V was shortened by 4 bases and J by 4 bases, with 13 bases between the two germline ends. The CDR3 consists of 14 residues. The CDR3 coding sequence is TGTGCCAGCAGCTCTAGAGCCCAGGGAGAGACCCAGTACTTC. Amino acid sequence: CASSSRAQGETQYF.

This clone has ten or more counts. The CDR3 sequence is CASSFLPLTYNEQFF. In nucleotides, the CDR3 is TGTGCCAGCAGTTTCCTACCACTAACCTACAATGAGCAGTTCTTC. V usage is TRBV27 and J usage is TRBJ2-1; no clear D. From germline, CDR1 is MNHEY and CDR2 SMNVEV (reference sequence). This CDR3 spans 15 amino acids. Trimming took 3 bases from V and 2 from J, leaving 11 bases between them.

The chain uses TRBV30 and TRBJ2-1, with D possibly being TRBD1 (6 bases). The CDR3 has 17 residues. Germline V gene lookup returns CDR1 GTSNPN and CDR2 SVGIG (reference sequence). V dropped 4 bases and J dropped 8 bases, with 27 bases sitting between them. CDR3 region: CAWNFGQGRVSSDEQFF. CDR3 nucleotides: TGTGCCTGGAATTTTGGGCAGGGGCGAGTATCCTCCGATGAGCAGTTCTTC.

The CDR3 region is CASSTVGVGANVLTF. The CDR3, as DNA: TGTGCCAGCAGCACCGTAGGGGTCGGGGCCAACGTCCTGACTTTC. This rearrangement joins TRBV6-5 to TRBJ2-6, with D maybe TRBD1 (5 bases). V was clipped by 6 bases and J by 4 bases, with 13 bases between them. This CDR3 has 15 residues. In germline, CDR1 is MNHEY, CDR2 SVGAGI.

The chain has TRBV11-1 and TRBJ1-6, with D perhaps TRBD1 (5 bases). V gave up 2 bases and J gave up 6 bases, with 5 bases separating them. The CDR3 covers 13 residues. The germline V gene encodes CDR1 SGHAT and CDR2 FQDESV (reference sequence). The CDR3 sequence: CASSLQGNSPLHF. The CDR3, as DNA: TGTGCCAGCAGCTTACAGGGTAATTCACCCCTCCACTTT.

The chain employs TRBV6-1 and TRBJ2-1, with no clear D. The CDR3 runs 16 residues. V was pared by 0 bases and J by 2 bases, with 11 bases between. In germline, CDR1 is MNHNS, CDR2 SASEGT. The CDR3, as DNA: TGTGCCAGCAGTGAAGCCGAGACACCAGCCTACAATGAGCAGTTCTTC. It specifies CASSEAETPAYNEQFF.

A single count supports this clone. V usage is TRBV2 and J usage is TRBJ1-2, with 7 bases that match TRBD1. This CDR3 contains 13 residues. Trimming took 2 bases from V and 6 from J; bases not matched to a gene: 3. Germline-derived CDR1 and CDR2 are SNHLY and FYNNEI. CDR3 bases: TGTGCCAGCAGTGAAAGGGGGCCCAATGGCTACACCTTC. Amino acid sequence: CASSERGPNGYTF.

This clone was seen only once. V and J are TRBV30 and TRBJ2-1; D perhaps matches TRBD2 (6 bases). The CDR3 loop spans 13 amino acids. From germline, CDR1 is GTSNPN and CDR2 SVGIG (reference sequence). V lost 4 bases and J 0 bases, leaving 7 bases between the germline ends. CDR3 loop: CAWTGSSYNEQFF. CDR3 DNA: TGTGCCTGGACCGGGAGCTCCTACAATGAGCAGTTCTTC.

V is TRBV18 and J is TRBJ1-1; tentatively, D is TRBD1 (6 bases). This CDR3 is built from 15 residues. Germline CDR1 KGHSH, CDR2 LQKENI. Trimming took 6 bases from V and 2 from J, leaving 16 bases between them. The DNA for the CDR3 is TGTGCCAGCTCGACAATGACAGGCAGTAACACTGAAGCTTTCTTT. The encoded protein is CASSTMTGSNTEAFF.

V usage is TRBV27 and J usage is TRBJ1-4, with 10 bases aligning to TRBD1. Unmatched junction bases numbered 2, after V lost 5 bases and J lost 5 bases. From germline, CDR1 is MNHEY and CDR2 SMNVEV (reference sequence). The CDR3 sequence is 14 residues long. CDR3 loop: CASSRTGGNEKLFF. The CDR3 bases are TGTGCCAGCAGTAGGACAGGGGGAAATGAAAAACTGTTTTTT. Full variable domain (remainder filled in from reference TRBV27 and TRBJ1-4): EAQVTQNPRYLITVTGKKLTVTCSQNMNHEYMSWYRQDPGLGLRQIYYSMNVEVTDKGDVPEGYKVSRKEKRNFPLILESPSPNQTSLYFCASSRTGGNEKLFFGSGTQLSVL.

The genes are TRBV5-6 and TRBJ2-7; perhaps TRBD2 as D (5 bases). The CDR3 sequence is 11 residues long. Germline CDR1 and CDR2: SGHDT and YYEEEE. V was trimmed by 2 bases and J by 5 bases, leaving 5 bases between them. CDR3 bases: TGTGCCAGCAGCTTAGCGGACGAGCAGTACTTC. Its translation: CASSLADEQYF.